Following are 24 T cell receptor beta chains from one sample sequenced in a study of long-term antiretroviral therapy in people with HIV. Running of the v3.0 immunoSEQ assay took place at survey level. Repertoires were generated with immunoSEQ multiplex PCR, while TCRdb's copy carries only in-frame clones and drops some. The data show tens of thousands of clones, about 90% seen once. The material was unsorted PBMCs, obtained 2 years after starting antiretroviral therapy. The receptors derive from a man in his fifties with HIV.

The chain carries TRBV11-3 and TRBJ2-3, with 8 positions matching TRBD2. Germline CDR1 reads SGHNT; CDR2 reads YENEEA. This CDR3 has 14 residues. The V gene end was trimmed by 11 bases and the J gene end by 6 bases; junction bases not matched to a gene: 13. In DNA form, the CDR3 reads TGTGCCTCTCGGGGGGGCGGGAGAGGCGATACGCAGTATTTT. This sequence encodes CASRGGGRGDTQYF.

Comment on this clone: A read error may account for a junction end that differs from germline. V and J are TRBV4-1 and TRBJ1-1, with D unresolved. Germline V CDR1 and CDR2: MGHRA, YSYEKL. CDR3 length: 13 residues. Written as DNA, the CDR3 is TGCGCCAGCAGCCAAGGGTTGAAGACTGAAGCTTTCTTT. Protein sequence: CASSQGLKTEAFF.

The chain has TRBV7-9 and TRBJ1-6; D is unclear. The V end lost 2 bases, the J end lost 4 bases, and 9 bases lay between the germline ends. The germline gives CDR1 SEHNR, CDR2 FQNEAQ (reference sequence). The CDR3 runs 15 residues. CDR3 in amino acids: CASSLFLEYNSPLHF. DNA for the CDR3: TGTGCCAGCAGCTTATTTCTGGAGTATAATTCACCCCTCCACTTT. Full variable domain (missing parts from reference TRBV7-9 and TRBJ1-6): DTGVSQNPRHKITKRGQNVTFRCDPISEHNRLYWYRQTLGQGPEFLTYFQNEAQLEKSRLLSDRFSAERPKGSFSTLEIQRTEQGDSAMYLCASSLFLEYNSPLHFGNGTRLTVT.

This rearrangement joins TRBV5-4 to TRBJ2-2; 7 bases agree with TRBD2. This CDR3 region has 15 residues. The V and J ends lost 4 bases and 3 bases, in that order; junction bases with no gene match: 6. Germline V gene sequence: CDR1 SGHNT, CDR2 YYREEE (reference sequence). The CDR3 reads CASSTMGGYTGELFF. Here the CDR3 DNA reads TGTGCCAGCAGCACAATGGGGGGGTACACCGGGGAGCTGTTTTTT.

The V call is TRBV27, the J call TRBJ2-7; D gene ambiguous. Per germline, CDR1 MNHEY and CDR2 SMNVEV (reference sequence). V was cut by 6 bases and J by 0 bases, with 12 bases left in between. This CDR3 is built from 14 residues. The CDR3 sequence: CASSRGSSSYEQYF. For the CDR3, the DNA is TGTGCCAGCAGCCGAGGAAGTAGCTCCTACGAGCAGTACTTC.

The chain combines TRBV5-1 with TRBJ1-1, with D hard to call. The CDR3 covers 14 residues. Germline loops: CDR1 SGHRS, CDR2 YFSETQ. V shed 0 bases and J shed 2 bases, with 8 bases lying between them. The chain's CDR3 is CASSLELFNTEAFF. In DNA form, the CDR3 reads TGCGCCAGCAGCTTGGAGCTCTTCAACACTGAAGCTTTCTTT.

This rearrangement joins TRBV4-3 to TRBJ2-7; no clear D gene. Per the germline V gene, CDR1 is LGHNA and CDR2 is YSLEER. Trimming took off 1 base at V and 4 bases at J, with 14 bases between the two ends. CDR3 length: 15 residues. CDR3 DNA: TGCGCCAGCAGCCAAGGCCTGGACGGAGAGTACGAGCAGTACTTC. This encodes CASSQGLDGEYEQYF.

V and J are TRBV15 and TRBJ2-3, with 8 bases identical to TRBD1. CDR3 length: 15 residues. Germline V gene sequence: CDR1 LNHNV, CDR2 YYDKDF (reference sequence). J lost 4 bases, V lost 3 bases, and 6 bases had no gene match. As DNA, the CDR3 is TGTGCCACCAGCAGTGGGACAGGACGCCCAGATACGCAGTATTTT. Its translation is CATSSGTGRPDTQYF. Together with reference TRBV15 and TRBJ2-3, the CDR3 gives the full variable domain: DAMVIQNPRYQVTQFGKPVTLSCSQTLNHNVMYWYQQKSSQAPKLLFHYYDKDFNNEADTPDNFQSRRPNTSFCFLDIRSPGLGDTAMYLCATSSGTGRPDTQYFGPGTRLTVL.

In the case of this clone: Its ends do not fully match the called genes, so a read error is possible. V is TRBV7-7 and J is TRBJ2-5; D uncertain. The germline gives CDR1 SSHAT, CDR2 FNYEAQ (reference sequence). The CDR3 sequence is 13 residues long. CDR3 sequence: CASSRGARETQYF. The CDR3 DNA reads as TGTGCTAGCAGCCGTGGAGCCCGGGAGACCCAGTACTTC.

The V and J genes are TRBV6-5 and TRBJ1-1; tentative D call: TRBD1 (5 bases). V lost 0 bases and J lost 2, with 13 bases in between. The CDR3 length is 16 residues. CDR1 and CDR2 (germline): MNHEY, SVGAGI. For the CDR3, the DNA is TGTGCCAGCAGTTACTCTGATTGGGGGGAAAACACTGAAGCTTTCTTT. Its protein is CASSYSDWGENTEAFF.

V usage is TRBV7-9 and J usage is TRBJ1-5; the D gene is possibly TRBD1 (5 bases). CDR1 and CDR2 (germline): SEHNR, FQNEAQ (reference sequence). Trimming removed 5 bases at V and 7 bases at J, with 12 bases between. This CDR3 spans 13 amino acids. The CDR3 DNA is TGTGCCAGCAGCGATCAGTGGGGGCAGCCCCAGCATTTT. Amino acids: CASSDQWGQPQHF. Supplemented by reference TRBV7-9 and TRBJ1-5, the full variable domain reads DTGVSQNPRHKITKRGQNVTFRCDPISEHNRLYWYRQTLGQGPEFLTYFQNEAQLEKSRLLSDRFSAERPKGSFSTLEIQRTEQGDSAMYLCASSDQWGQPQHFGDGTRLSIL.

DNA of the CDR3: TGTGCCAGCAGCAATAAGAGGACTAGCGGGGCCTCCTACGAGCAGTACTTC. It specifies CASSNKRTSGASYEQYF. The V call is TRBV21-1, the J call TRBJ2-7; the DNA was not used to check the table's D call, TRBD2. TRBV21-1 is annotated as a pseudogene. This CDR3 contains 17 residues.

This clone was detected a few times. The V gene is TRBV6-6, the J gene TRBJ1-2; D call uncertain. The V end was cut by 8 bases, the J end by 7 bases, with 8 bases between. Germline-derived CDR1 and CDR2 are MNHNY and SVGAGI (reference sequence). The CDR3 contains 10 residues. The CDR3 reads CASGHSGYTF. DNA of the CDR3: TGTGCCAGCGGTCACAGTGGCTACACCTTC.

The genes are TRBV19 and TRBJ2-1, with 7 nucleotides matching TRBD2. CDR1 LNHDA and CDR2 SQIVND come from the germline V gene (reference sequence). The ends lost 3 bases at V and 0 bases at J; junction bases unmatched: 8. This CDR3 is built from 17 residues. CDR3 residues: CASSMQLGGGSYNEQFF. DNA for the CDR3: TGTGCCAGTAGTATGCAGTTAGGCGGGGGCTCCTACAATGAGCAGTTCTTC. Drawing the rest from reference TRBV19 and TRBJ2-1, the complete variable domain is DGGITQSPKYLFRKEGQNVTLSCEQNLNHDAMYWYRQDPGQGLRLIYYSQIVNDFQKGDIAEGYSVSREKKESFPLTVTSAQKNPTAFYLCASSMQLGGGSYNEQFFGPGTRLTVL.

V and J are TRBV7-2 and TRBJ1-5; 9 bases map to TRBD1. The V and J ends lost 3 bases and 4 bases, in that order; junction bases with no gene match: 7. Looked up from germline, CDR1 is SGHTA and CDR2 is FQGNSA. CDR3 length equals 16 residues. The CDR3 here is CASSLPGTGLNQPQHF. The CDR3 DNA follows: TGTGCCAGCAGCTTGCCCGGGACAGGGTTAAATCAGCCCCAGCATTTT.

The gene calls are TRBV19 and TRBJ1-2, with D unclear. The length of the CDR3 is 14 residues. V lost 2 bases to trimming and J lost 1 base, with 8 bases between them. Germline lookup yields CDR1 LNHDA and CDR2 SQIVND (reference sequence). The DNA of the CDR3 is TGTGCCAGTAGTATATCACAATTTAACTATGGCTACACCTTC. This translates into CASSISQFNYGYTF. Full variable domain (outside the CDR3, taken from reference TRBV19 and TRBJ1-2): DGGITQSPKYLFRKEGQNVTLSCEQNLNHDAMYWYRQDPGQGLRLIYYSQIVNDFQKGDIAEGYSVSREKKESFPLTVTSAQKNPTAFYLCASSISQFNYGYTFGSGTRLTVV.

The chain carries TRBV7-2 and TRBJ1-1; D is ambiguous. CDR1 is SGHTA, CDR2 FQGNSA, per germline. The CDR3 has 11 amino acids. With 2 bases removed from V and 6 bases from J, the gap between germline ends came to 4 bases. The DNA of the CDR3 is TGTGCCAGCAGCTTAACAGCTGAAGCTTTCTTT. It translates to CASSLTAEAFF.

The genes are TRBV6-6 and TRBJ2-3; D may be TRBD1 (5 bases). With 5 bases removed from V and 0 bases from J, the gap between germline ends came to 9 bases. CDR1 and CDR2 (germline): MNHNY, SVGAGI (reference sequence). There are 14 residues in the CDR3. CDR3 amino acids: CASSTGYSTDTQYF. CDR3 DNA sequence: TGTGCCAGCAGTACAGGCTATAGCACAGATACGCAGTATTTT.

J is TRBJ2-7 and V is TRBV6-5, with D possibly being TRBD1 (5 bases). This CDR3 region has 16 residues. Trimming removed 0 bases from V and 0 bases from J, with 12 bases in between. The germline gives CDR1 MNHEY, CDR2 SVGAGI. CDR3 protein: CASSYSPTVSSYEQYF. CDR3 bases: TGTGCCAGCAGTTACTCACCGACAGTTAGCTCCTACGAGCAGTACTTC.

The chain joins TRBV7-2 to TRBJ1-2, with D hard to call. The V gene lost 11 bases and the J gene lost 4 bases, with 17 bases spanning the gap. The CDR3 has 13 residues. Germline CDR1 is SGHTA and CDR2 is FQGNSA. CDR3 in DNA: TGTGCCGAAGAAGGTCGTCTATCCTATGGCTACACCTTC. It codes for CAEEGRLSYGYTF.

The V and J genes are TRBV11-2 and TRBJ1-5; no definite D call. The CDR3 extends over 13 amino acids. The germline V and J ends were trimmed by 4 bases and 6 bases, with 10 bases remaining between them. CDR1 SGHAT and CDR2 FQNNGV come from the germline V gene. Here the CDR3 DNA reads TGTGCCAGCAGCTCCCGCGGCGGTCAGCCCCAGCATTTT. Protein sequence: CASSSRGGQPQHF.

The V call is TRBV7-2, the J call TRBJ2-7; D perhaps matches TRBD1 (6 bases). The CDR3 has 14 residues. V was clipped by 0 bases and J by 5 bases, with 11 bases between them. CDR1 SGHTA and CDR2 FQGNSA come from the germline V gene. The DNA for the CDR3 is TGTGCCAGCAGCTTAGCTCCCAGGGGCCACGAGCAGTACTTC. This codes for CASSLAPRGHEQYF.

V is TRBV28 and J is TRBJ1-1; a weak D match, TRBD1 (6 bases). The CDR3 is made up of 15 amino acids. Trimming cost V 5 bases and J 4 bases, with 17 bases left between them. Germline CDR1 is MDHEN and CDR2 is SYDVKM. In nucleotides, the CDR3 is TGTGCCAGCAGTACCTCCGAGGGGGTGAGCACTGAAGCTTTCTTT. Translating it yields CASSTSEGVSTEAFF.

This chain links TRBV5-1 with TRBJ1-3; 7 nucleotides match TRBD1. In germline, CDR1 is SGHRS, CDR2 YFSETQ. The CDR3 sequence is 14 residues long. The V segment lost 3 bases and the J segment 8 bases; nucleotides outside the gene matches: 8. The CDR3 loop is CASSSPGGSDTIYF. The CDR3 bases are TGCGCCAGCAGCTCACCAGGGGGTAGCGACACCATATATTTT.